The 27 T cell receptor beta chains given below trace back to one sample, sequenced in a study of T-cell memory formation after mild COVID-19. One entry per CDR3 protein, called by TCRdb with MiXCR from the 5' RACE reads. In the table there are some 490,000 distinct CDR3 sequences, 15% to 20% of which are singletons. The sequencing input was PBMCs or a T cell subset sorted from them (not recorded which). The receptors shown here come from an adult woman who had mild COVID-19 (a few samples of this study predate the infection). Cell type and time point are not known.

A few counts support this clonotype. This rearrangement joins TRBV20-1 to TRBJ1-1; possibly TRBD1 for D (5 bases). Germline V gene lookup returns CDR1 DFQATT and CDR2 SNEGSKA (reference sequence). The CDR3 is made up of 15 amino acids. V lost 6 bases and J lost 2, with 19 bases in between. Written as DNA, the CDR3 is TGCAGTGCCCCACACACCGACAGTCCCAACACTGAAGCTTTCTTT. Its protein is CSAPHTDSPNTEAFF.

This clonotype has a handful of counts. This chain connects TRBV5-1 to TRBJ1-5; TRBD1 aligns across 7 bases. Germline CDR1 reads SGHRS; CDR2 reads YFSETQ. J gave up 5 bases and V 2 bases, and 4 bases lay outside the gene matches. CDR3 length: 14 amino acids. This CDR3 is CASSLQGFDQPQHF. The CDR3 DNA sequence: TGCGCCAGCAGCTTACAGGGGTTTGATCAGCCCCAGCATTTT.

The chain couples TRBV5-1 to TRBJ2-1; 7 bases align to TRBD2. V dropped 6 bases and J dropped 8; count of bases not matched to a gene: 17. Germline V lookup: CDR1 SGHRS, CDR2 YFSETQ. This CDR3 has 16 amino acids. This CDR3 is CASTSWREGLEDEQFF. The CDR3, as DNA: TGCGCCAGCACATCCTGGAGGGAGGGCCTTGAAGATGAGCAGTTCTTC.

This rearrangement joins TRBV7-2 to TRBJ2-1; D is undetermined. The CDR3 consists of 15 residues. Trimming took 3 bases from V and 1 from J, leaving 10 bases between them. Germline CDR1 is SGHTA and CDR2 is FQGNSA. The CDR3 here is CASSFPPPSYNEQFF. In DNA, the CDR3 is TGTGCCAGCAGCTTCCCCCCTCCTTCCTACAATGAGCAGTTCTTC.

This clonotype was seen only a few times. This chain uses TRBV4-1 with TRBJ2-3, with D hard to call. V shed 2 bases and J shed 0 bases, with 12 bases lying between them. CDR3 size: 16 residues. The germline V gene has CDR1 MGHRA and CDR2 YSYEKL. CDR3 amino acids: CASSQRASASTDTQYF. For the CDR3, the DNA is TGCGCCAGCAGCCAAAGAGCCTCTGCAAGCACAGATACGCAGTATTTT.

The chain is built from TRBV3-1 and TRBJ2-7; no clear D. With 0 bases removed from V and 3 bases from J, the gap between germline ends came to 3 bases. CDR1 and CDR2 (germline): LGHDT, YNNKEL (reference sequence). CDR3 length: 12 amino acids. In DNA, the CDR3 is TGTGCCAGCAGCCAAGAGGACTACGAGCAGTACTTC. Its translation: CASSQEDYEQYF.

The genes are TRBV5-6 and TRBJ1-1; D is perhaps TRBD1 (5 bases). Germline-derived CDR1 and CDR2 are SGHDT and YYEEEE. CDR3 length: 15 amino acids. V gave up 2 bases and J gave up 4 bases, with 15 bases separating them. The CDR3 sequence is CASSLRRIRGTEAFF. The CDR3 DNA reads TGTGCCAGCAGCTTAAGACGGATAAGGGGCACTGAAGCTTTCTTT.

The chain is built from TRBV20-1 and TRBJ1-1; no reliable D call. The ends were cut back, 3 bases at V and 1 base at J, with 6 bases in the middle. The V gene's germline CDR1 is DFQATT and CDR2 SNEGSKA (reference sequence). CDR3 length: 12 residues. The DNA for the CDR3 is TGCAGTGCTAGGAGGGAGAACACTGAAGCTTTCTTT. It translates to CSARRENTEAFF.

V and J are TRBV9 and TRBJ2-7, with 9 bases identical to TRBD1. Germline V lookup: CDR1 SGDLS, CDR2 YYNGEE. Losses at the gene ends were 2 bases for V and 0 bases for J; bases not matched to a gene: 3. This CDR3 is 15 amino acids long. The CDR3 sequence: CASSVGQGRSYEQYF. CDR3 bases: TGTGCCAGCAGCGTGGGACAGGGACGCTCCTACGAGCAGTACTTC. Together with reference TRBV9 and TRBJ2-7, the CDR3 gives the full variable domain: DSGVTQTPKHLITATGQRVTLRCSPRSGDLSVYWYQQSLDQGLQFLIQYYNGEERAKGNILERFSAQQFPDLHSELNLSSLELGDSALYFCASSVGQGRSYEQYFGPGTRLTVT.

This clonotype was seen a few times. The gene calls are TRBV4-2 and TRBJ2-3; 10 nucleotides agree with TRBD2. V lost 1 base and J lost 5; bases outside the gene matches: 0. CDR3 length: 14 residues. Germline CDR1 is LGHNA and CDR2 is YNFKEQ. The CDR3 DNA reads TGTGCCAGCAGCCAAGGACTAGCGGGAGATACGCAGTATTTT. Translation gives CASSQGLAGDTQYF.

V gene TRBV7-3 combines with J gene TRBJ2-3; no clear D. CDR3 length equals 15 residues. V dropped 2 bases and J dropped 2 bases, with 11 bases sitting between them. Germline-derived CDR1 and CDR2 are SGHTA and FQGTGA. Written as DNA, the CDR3 is TGTGCCAGCAGCTTAGTTGGTCCCCTCACAGATACGCAGTATTTT. This sequence encodes CASSLVGPLTDTQYF.

The V gene is TRBV30, the J gene TRBJ1-5; D gene unclear. Per the germline V gene, CDR1 is GTSNPN and CDR2 is SVGIG (reference sequence). V was trimmed by 3 bases and J by 7 bases, leaving 16 bases between them. The CDR3 sequence is 14 residues long. CDR3 sequence reads: CAWSEVWGAQPQHF. In nucleotides, the CDR3 is TGTGCCTGGAGCGAAGTATGGGGTGCCCAGCCCCAGCATTTT.

This chain uses TRBV4-3 with TRBJ2-7; 7 nucleotides match TRBD1. Germline-derived CDR1 and CDR2 are LGHNA and YSLEER. V shed 1 base and J 1 base; nucleotides not matched to a gene: 7. The length of the CDR3 is 16 residues. The CDR3: CASSQGGTGASYEQYF. CDR3 DNA: TGCGCCAGCAGCCAAGGGGGAACAGGGGCTTCCTACGAGCAGTACTTC.

The gene calls are TRBV6-6 and TRBJ2-5; D remains ambiguous. Trimming stripped 0 bases from V and 4 bases from J, with 9 bases between. Germline assignment: CDR1 MNHNY and CDR2 SVGAGI (reference sequence). There are 14 residues in the CDR3. The CDR3 coding sequence is TGTGCCAGCAGTTACTCGCCCGGACCAGAGACCCAGTACTTC. It is translated as CASSYSPGPETQYF.

This clonotype has more than one count but fewer than ten. The CDR3 sequence is CASSWTSSNGELFF. The CDR3 nucleotides are TGTGCCAGCAGTTGGACAAGTTCTAACGGGGAGCTGTTTTTT. J is TRBJ2-2 and V is TRBV6-1, with D maybe TRBD1 (5 bases). CDR1 is MNHNS and CDR2 is SASEGT in the germline V gene. The V end lost 5 bases, the J end lost 7 bases, and 14 bases lay between the germline ends. There are 14 residues in the CDR3.

The chain carries TRBV15 and TRBJ2-7; no clear D. Trimming stripped 1 base from V and 5 bases from J, with 6 bases between. Germline loops: CDR1 LNHNV, CDR2 YYDKDF (reference sequence). This CDR3 spans 12 amino acids. CDR3 nucleotides: TGTGCCACCAGCAGAGGAACAGACGAGCAGTACTTC. Its translation is CATSRGTDEQYF.

This clonotype has only a few counts. V gene TRBV12-3 or TRBV12-4 combines with J gene TRBJ1-2, with D maybe TRBD1 (5 bases). This CDR3 region has 16 residues. Deletions cut 3 bases from V and 3 bases from J, with 17 bases between. In DNA form, the CDR3 reads TGTGCCAGCAGTTTGGCTCAGGGTCCCCCGGACTATGGCTACACCTTC. Amino acids: CASSLAQGPPDYGYTF.

The rearrangement uses TRBV5-5 and TRBJ1-2; no clear D. Germline V gives CDR1 SGHKS, CDR2 YYEKEE (reference sequence). This CDR3 comprises 16 residues. V was trimmed by 4 bases and J by 13 bases, leaving 29 bases between them. CDR3 in DNA: TGTGCCAGCAGCCGACCGTATCCGGGAGTTTCAGAGGCGGGCACCTTC. It codes for CASSRPYPGVSEAGTF.

This clonotype was observed a few times. The chain employs TRBV12-3 or TRBV12-4 and TRBJ2-3; a possible D gene is TRBD2 (6 bases). The CDR3 totals 14 residues. V gave up 1 base and J gave up 5 bases, with 10 bases separating them. CDR3 region: CASSLGGGIDTQYF. Written as DNA, the CDR3 is TGTGCCAGCAGTTTAGGAGGAGGGATAGATACGCAGTATTTT.

V usage is TRBV7-2 and J usage is TRBJ2-5, with TRBD2 matching 11 bases. Looked up from germline, CDR1 is SGHTA and CDR2 is FQGNSA. The CDR3 runs to 15 residues. Trimming cost V 3 bases and J 2 bases; bases outside gene matches: 2. The CDR3 DNA reads as TGTGCCAGCAGCTTTCGACTAGCGGGGCAAGAGACCCAGTACTTC. Protein: CASSFRLAGQETQYF.

Here the CDR3 reads CASSLIGRLNTGELFF. The CDR3 DNA is TGTGCCAGCAGTTTAATCGGGAGACTGAACACCGGGGAGCTGTTTTTT. This chain connects TRBV27 to TRBJ2-2; TRBD2 might be the D (6 bases). The ends were cut back, 2 bases at V and 1 base at J, with 11 bases in the middle. The CDR3 length is 16 residues. The germline V gene encodes CDR1 MNHEY and CDR2 SMNVEV (reference sequence).

This clonotype showed up just a few times. The chain employs TRBV11-2 and TRBJ2-2; D possibly corresponds to TRBD2 (5 bases). This CDR3 spans 15 amino acids. The ends were cut back, 5 bases at V and 4 bases at J, with 14 bases in the middle. Looked up from germline, CDR1 is SGHAT and CDR2 is FQNNGV. The CDR3 loop is CASSQMGSSTGELFF. CDR3 sequence (DNA): TGTGCCAGCAGCCAAATGGGGAGCAGCACCGGGGAGCTGTTTTTT.

This clonotype was seen a few times. The chain carries TRBV12-3 or TRBV12-4 and TRBJ2-3; 11 bases line up with TRBD2. V shed 4 bases and J 0 bases; nucleotides not matched to a gene: 12. The CDR3 runs to 19 residues. The CDR3 spells CASSYVAGGNTTSTDTQYF. In DNA, the CDR3 is TGTGCCAGCAGTTACGTAGCGGGGGGGAATACAACTAGCACAGATACGCAGTATTTT.

V and J are TRBV5-4 and TRBJ2-3; D unresolved. The V end lost 2 bases, the J end lost 2 bases, and 6 bases lay between the germline ends. The CDR3 has 13 amino acids. CDR1 and CDR2 from the germline V gene are SGHNT and YYREEE (reference sequence). This chain's CDR3 is CASSFEITDTQYF. The CDR3 nucleotides are TGTGCCAGCAGCTTCGAGATCACAGATACGCAGTATTTT.

The chain is built from TRBV12-3 or TRBV12-4 and TRBJ2-3; D remains unclear. Trimming removed 1 base at V and 2 bases at J, with 4 bases between. The CDR3 length is 13 residues. The CDR3: CASSLGHTDTQYF. The CDR3 bases are TGTGCCAGCAGTTTAGGGCACACAGATACGCAGTATTTT.

The CDR3 region has the DNA TGTGCCAGCAGCTTCGCAGGGACGTTGAACACTGAAGCTTTCTTT. Amino acid sequence: CASSFAGTLNTEAFF. The chain recombines TRBV7-9 with TRBJ1-1, with D perhaps TRBD1 (5 bases). The CDR3 is 15 amino acids. V lost 3 bases, J lost 0 bases, and 11 bases lay in between. Germline V gene sequence: CDR1 SEHNR, CDR2 FQNEAQ (reference sequence).

The chain carries TRBV12-3 or TRBV12-4 and TRBJ2-1, with D perhaps TRBD2 (7 bases). The CDR3 consists of 18 residues. The V end lost 3 bases, the J end lost 3 bases, and 21 bases lay between the germline ends. CDR3 DNA sequence: TGTGCCAGCAGTTTCTCCCTTGGGGGGGGCCCGATCTACAATGAGCAGTTCTTC. Its protein is CASSFSLGGGPIYNEQFF.